This T cell receptor beta chain was recorded in a study of T cell responses to AZD1222 COVID-19 vaccine. Study-wide results and limits: Vaccine-associated CD4 TCRs spanned spike, dominant at 160-218 and 743-854. Without day 14 samples, only post-peak T cell repertoires were studied. AZD1222 recipients seropositive at baseline numbered only 5 to 7. Most donors were white British and more were female, and clonal diversity was possibly underestimated.

On this clone: Antigen unknown.

Assay used: immunoSEQ multiplex PCR; TCRdb lists only in-frame clones, some missing. The data contain about 100,000 clones, roughly 86% of them singletons. This sequence was found in an adult who received the MenACWY meningococcal vaccine as a control. The specimen comprised peripheral blood, sampled 28 days after the second dose of the MenACWY control vaccine.

The CDR3 DNA reads TGTGCCAGCAGCTTAGGGGGCCGGGAGCTGTTTTTT. Protein: CASSLGGRELFF. The J gene is TRBJ2-2, the V gene TRBV11-2; D might be TRBD1 (5 bases). V lost 1 base and J 9 bases, leaving 6 bases between the germline ends. The CDR3 runs to 12 residues. Looked up from germline, CDR1 is SGHAT and CDR2 is FQNNGV.